What follows are 32 T cell receptor beta chains derived from one specimen sequenced in a study of T cell repertoires in cytomegalovirus infection. TCRdb reanalysed the reads using MiXCR and keeps one entry per CDR3 protein. The table includes around 740,000 distinct CDR3 sequences, approximately 40% detected once. Sequencing was done on a sample of PBMCs. These TCRs come from a human donor in good health (CMV status not recorded). Some clones in this sample may be carry-over from other donors' samples.

This clonotype came up many times. V gene TRBV7-8 combines with J gene TRBJ1-5; 7 bases are shared with TRBD1. In germline, CDR1 is SGHVS, CDR2 FQNEAQ. The junction had 5 bases not matched to a gene; V was cut back by 5 bases and J by 4 bases. This CDR3 region has 14 residues. This CDR3 is CASSPRQGNQPQHF. The CDR3 coding sequence is TGTGCCAGCAGCCCCCGACAGGGTAATCAGCCCCAGCATTTT.

The chain is built from TRBV30 and TRBJ1-2; tentatively, D is TRBD1 (6 bases). The CDR3 covers 13 residues. The V end lost 0 bases, the J end lost 6 bases, and 11 bases lay between the germline ends. Germline V gene sequence: CDR1 GTSNPN, CDR2 SVGIG (reference sequence). The CDR3: CAWSVQGQDGYTF. CDR3 bases: TGTGCCTGGAGTGTACAGGGTCAGGATGGCTACACCTTC.

CDR3 residues: CASSRSQVTALTDTQYF. CDR3 coding DNA: TGTGCCAGCAGTCGGTCTCAAGTGACTGCGCTGACAGATACGCAGTATTTT. The rearrangement links TRBV7-4 to TRBJ2-3; D not resolved. The V gene's germline CDR1 is SGHVT and CDR2 SQSDAQ. V lost 6 bases and J 3 bases, leaving 22 bases between the germline ends. This CDR3 contains 17 residues. The complete variable domain, with remaining parts taken from reference TRBV7-4 and TRBJ2-3, reads GAGVSQSPRYKVAKRGRDVALRCDSISGHVTLYWYRQTLGQGSEVLTYSQSDAQRDKSGRPSGRFSAERPERSVSTLKIQRTEQGDSAVYLCASSRSQVTALTDTQYFGPGTRLTVL.

This clonotype was recorded a few times. J is TRBJ2-1 and V is TRBV7-2; either TRBD1 or TRBD2 may fit D (5 bases each). Germline V lookup: CDR1 SGHTA, CDR2 FQGNSA. CDR3 size: 16 residues. Trimming shortened V by 0 bases and J by 8 bases, and 17 bases separated the two germline ends. CDR3 nucleotide sequence: TGTGCCAGCAGCTTAGCGTGGGGACCAGGTGTGCATGAGCAGTTCTTC. It yields the protein CASSLAWGPGVHEQFF.

The table lists this clonotype with a few counts. This chain connects TRBV15 to TRBJ2-7, with TRBD1 matching 9 bases. CDR1 is LNHNV, CDR2 YYDKDF, per germline (reference sequence). The CDR3 is made up of 15 amino acids. The ends lost 1 base at V and 11 bases at J; junction bases unmatched: 12. CDR3 sequence reads: CATSRGYDRGRRKYF. CDR3 coding DNA: TGTGCCACCAGCAGAGGATACGACAGGGGGAGGAGGAAGTACTTC.

The chain couples TRBV7-8 to TRBJ2-1; TRBD1 matches 9 bases. The V gene end was trimmed by 6 bases and the J gene end by 9 bases; junction bases not matched to a gene: 9. This CDR3 is built from 14 residues. Per the germline V gene, CDR1 is SGHVS and CDR2 is FQNEAQ. For the CDR3, the DNA is TGTGCCAGCAGGTCCCGGGACAGGGCGGGTGAGCAGTTCTTC. Protein product: CASRSRDRAGEQFF.

The genes are TRBV7-8 and TRBJ1-1; D remains unclear. In germline, CDR1 is SGHVS, CDR2 FQNEAQ. V lost 3 bases, J lost 2 bases, and 10 bases lay in between. The CDR3 is 14 residues long. CDR3 in DNA: TGTGCCAGCAGCTTTAAAGGACTCAACACTGAAGCTTTCTTT. Its translation is CASSFKGLNTEAFF.

This chain joins TRBV5-1 and TRBJ1-2; TRBD1 matches at 11 bases. Germline trimming cut 4 bases from V and 7 bases from J; bases unmatched to any gene: 9. Germline V gives CDR1 SGHRS, CDR2 YFSETQ. The CDR3 runs to 15 residues. Written as DNA, the CDR3 is TGCGCCAGCAGCCTACGGACAGGGGGCGAGCCTGGCTACACCTTC. As protein: CASSLRTGGEPGYTF.

This clonotype occurred a few times. The genes are TRBV7-2 and TRBJ2-3; TRBD1 aligns across 9 bases. The CDR3 spans 16 residues. The germline CDR1 and CDR2 sequences are SGHTA and FQGNSA. After removal of 4 bases from V and 1 base from J, the junction contained 6 bases not matched to a gene. CDR3 DNA sequence: TGTGCCAGCAGCTCTGGTACAGGGGGCCGCACAGATACGCAGTATTTT. This codes for CASSSGTGGRTDTQYF.

In this sample, this clonotype turned up a few times. The chain couples TRBV28 to TRBJ2-7; D unresolved. CDR3 length: 11 amino acids. Germline loops: CDR1 MDHEN, CDR2 SYDVKM. Trimming left V 6 bases short and J 7 bases short, with 10 bases between. CDR3 nucleotide sequence: TGTGCCAGCAGCACCTATGGGGAGCAGTACTTC. It translates to CASSTYGEQYF.

The chain combines TRBV3-1 with TRBJ2-7, with D maybe TRBD2 (5 bases). CDR3 length: 14 residues. Trimming removed 2 bases from V and 2 bases from J, with 10 bases in between. The germline V gene encodes CDR1 LGHDT and CDR2 YNNKEL (reference sequence). CDR3 sequence reads: CASSQSGSTYEQYF. The CDR3 nucleotides read TGTGCCAGCAGCCAATCGGGGTCCACCTACGAGCAGTACTTC.

The CDR3 region is CASSYKKNSYEQYF. CDR3 DNA: TGTGCCAGCAGTTACAAGAAAAATAGCTACGAGCAGTACTTC. The chain combines TRBV6-5 with TRBJ2-7; D is undetermined. The CDR3 loop spans 14 amino acids. V was trimmed by 2 bases and J by 3 bases, leaving 11 bases between them. CDR1 and CDR2 (germline): MNHEY, SVGAGI.

In this sample, this clonotype turned up many times. The V call is TRBV4-1, the J call TRBJ2-3; 7 nucleotides align to TRBD2. J gave up 5 bases and V 3 bases, and 5 bases lay outside the gene matches. The CDR3 length is 14 residues. CDR1 and CDR2 (germline): MGHRA, YSYEKL. CDR3 region: CASSHPRGEDTQYF. CDR3 nucleotide sequence: TGCGCCAGCAGCCATCCTCGGGGGGAAGATACGCAGTATTTT.

CDR3 coding DNA: TGTGCCAGCTCGGCGGCGGCGGGGGGAAGCAATCAGCCCCAGCATTTT. Translating gives CASSAAAGGSNQPQHF. J is TRBJ1-5 and V is TRBV18; TRBD1 is a possible D gene (5 bases). From germline, CDR1 is KGHSH and CDR2 LQKENI. The V end lost 6 bases, the J end lost 1 base, and 16 bases lay between the germline ends. CDR3 length equals 16 residues.

The V gene is TRBV19, the J gene TRBJ2-1; TRBD1 might be the D (5 bases). The CDR3 covers 12 residues. Between the trimmed V and J ends, which lost 6 bases and 5 bases, there was a span of 8 bases. Germline CDR1 and CDR2: LNHDA and SQIVND (reference sequence). The CDR3 spells CASRFRDNEQFF. CDR3 nucleotides: TGTGCCAGTAGATTCAGGGACAATGAGCAGTTCTTC.

This sequence joins TRBV11-1 and TRBJ2-2; TRBD1 aligns across 7 bases. The V segment lost 4 bases and the J segment 7 bases; nucleotides outside the gene matches: 15. The CDR3 loop spans 17 amino acids. Germline V gene data show CDR1 as SGHAT and CDR2 as FQDESV (reference sequence). The CDR3 nucleotides read TGTGCCAGCAGCTCAACCACAACGGGACAGTTGATCGGGGAGCTGTTTTTT. Encoded protein: CASSSTTTGQLIGELFF.

The J gene is TRBJ2-5, the V gene TRBV28; D could derive from TRBD1 or TRBD2 (5 bases each). The germline CDR1 and CDR2 sequences are MDHEN and SYDVKM. This CDR3 has 15 residues. V lost 6 bases to trimming and J lost 3 bases, with 17 bases between them. The CDR3 sequence is CASSRDRGREETQYF. The CDR3 DNA reads TGTGCCAGCAGCCGGGACCGGGGCCGTGAAGAGACCCAGTACTTC.

Comments on this clonotype: Because it lacks the conserved phenylalanine or tryptophan at the end, this CDR3 is likely a read error. The chain is built from TRBV5-1 and TRBJ1-2; the D gene is possibly TRBD1 (5 bases). The V gene lost 4 bases and the J gene lost 2 bases, with 9 bases spanning the gap. Germline assignment: CDR1 SGHRS and CDR2 YFSETQ. CDR3 length: 13 residues. The CDR3 here is CASSPGTNYGYTL. DNA for the CDR3: TGCGCCAGCAGCCCCGGGACCAACTATGGCTACACCTTA.

V usage is TRBV28 and J usage is TRBJ2-1, with TRBD2 as a possible D gene (6 bases). V shed 8 bases and J shed 13 bases, with 12 bases lying between them. The CDR3 length is 10 residues. Germline values: CDR1 MDHEN, CDR2 SYDVKM. CDR3 nucleotide sequence: TGTGCCAGCGGCTGGAGGGCCCAGTTCTTC. It is translated as CASGWRAQFF.

The CDR3 bases are TGTGCCAGCAGTCCTTGGACTAGCGGGAGTGAGCAGTTCTTC. It specifies CASSPWTSGSEQFF. The chain carries TRBV6-2 or TRBV6-3 and TRBJ2-1; TRBD2 matches 13 bases. Germline-derived CDR1 and CDR2 are MNHEY and SVGEGT. Unmatched junction bases numbered 4, after V lost 5 bases and J lost 9 bases. The CDR3 consists of 14 residues.

This clonotype has only a few counts. The V and J genes are TRBV12-3 or TRBV12-4 and TRBJ1-5, with D perhaps matching TRBD1 (6 bases). The CDR3 is 15 residues long. Between the trimmed V and J ends, which lost 4 bases and 7 bases, there was a span of 17 bases. The CDR3 protein is CASSSEGGLVQPQHF. CDR3 DNA: TGTGCCAGCAGTTCCGAAGGGGGGCTGGTACAGCCCCAGCATTTT.

This clonotype was seen just once. The junction departs from germline at one end; a sequencing error may be responsible. The chain uses TRBV7-8 and TRBJ2-7; D is perhaps TRBD1 (5 bases). CDR1 is SGHVS and CDR2 is FQNEAQ in the germline V gene. This CDR3 is built from 12 residues. In DNA form, the CDR3 reads TGTGCCAGCAGCTTCAGGGCCTACGATCAGTGCTTC. Protein: CASSFRAYDQCF.

V gene TRBV9 combines with J gene TRBJ2-5; tentative D call: TRBD1 (6 bases). V was pared by 4 bases and J by 4 bases, with 14 bases between. Germline values: CDR1 SGDLS, CDR2 YYNGEE. CDR3 size: 14 residues. The CDR3 sequence is CASSTGTYRETQYF. Here the CDR3 DNA reads TGTGCCAGCAGCACCGGGACATATCGAGAGACCCAGTACTTC.

V and J are TRBV4-1 and TRBJ1-2; D is ambiguous. This CDR3 has 16 residues. Looked up from germline, CDR1 is MGHRA and CDR2 is YSYEKL. V lost 0 bases and J lost 0, with 11 bases in between. In DNA, the CDR3 is TGCGCCAGCAGCCAAGATTTTTGGAGCCCTAACTATGGCTACACCTTC. It specifies CASSQDFWSPNYGYTF.

The chain has TRBV5-1 and TRBJ1-3; D ambiguous. Between the trimmed V and J ends, which lost 0 bases and 0 bases, there was a span of 19 bases. The length of the CDR3 is 19 residues. The germline V gene has CDR1 SGHRS and CDR2 YFSETQ. The CDR3 bases are TGCGCCAGCAGCTTGGATCCGGGATCCTCTTCAAACTCTGGAAACACCATATATTTT. This sequence encodes CASSLDPGSSSNSGNTIYF.

The V and J genes are TRBV27 and TRBJ2-5, with D possibly matching TRBD1 (5 bases). The CDR3 has 17 amino acids. CDR1 is MNHEY, CDR2 SMNVEV, per germline (reference sequence). V dropped 0 bases and J dropped 3 bases, with 17 bases sitting between them. Written as DNA, the CDR3 is TGTGCCAGCAGTTTATCGGTCAGTCGGGCAGGGAAAGAGACCCAGTACTTC. Protein product: CASSLSVSRAGKETQYF.

This clonotype was counted many times. The chain joins TRBV7-8 to TRBJ2-5; 8 bases align to TRBD2. V lost 1 base and J lost 5; bases outside the gene matches: 12. The CDR3 contains 17 residues. Per germline, CDR1 SGHVS and CDR2 FQNEAQ. CDR3 protein: CASSLDFPGGPGETQYF. The CDR3 DNA is TGTGCCAGCAGCTTAGATTTTCCGGGAGGGCCTGGCGAGACCCAGTACTTC.

This chain links TRBV4-1 with TRBJ2-7; D tentatively reads TRBD1 or TRBD2 (5 bases each). The V end lost 4 bases, the J end lost 5 bases, and 15 bases lay between the germline ends. The germline V gene encodes CDR1 MGHRA and CDR2 YSYEKL. The CDR3 is made up of 14 amino acids. CDR3 in amino acids: CASSLIMGVDEQYF. The CDR3 DNA reads as TGCGCCAGCAGCCTGATCATGGGGGTTGACGAGCAGTACTTC.

This clonotype was detected a few times. This chain uses TRBV11-3 with TRBJ2-2, with D unclear. The CDR3 covers 14 residues. Germline CDR1 and CDR2: SGHNT and YENEEA. The germline V and J ends were trimmed by 2 bases and 7 bases, with 11 bases remaining between them. Here the CDR3 reads CASSLSGLVGELFF. In DNA form, the CDR3 reads TGTGCCAGCAGCTTATCCGGGCTAGTCGGGGAGCTGTTTTTT.

The chain has TRBV30 and TRBJ1-2, with D hard to call. The CDR3 is 11 residues long. Germline V CDR1 and CDR2: GTSNPN, SVGIG (reference sequence). With 0 bases removed from V and 9 bases from J, the gap between germline ends came to 8 bases. CDR3 nucleotides: TGTGCCTGGAGTGTAGAGCTGCGCTACACCTTC. It encodes CAWSVELRYTF.

The V and J genes are TRBV12-5 and TRBJ2-1; possible D gene TRBD2, 6 bases. V was trimmed by 5 bases and J by 9 bases, leaving 14 bases between them. Germline lookup yields CDR1 LGHNT and CDR2 FRNRAP. CDR3 length: 13 amino acids. CDR3 sequence reads: CASGPRGGIEQFF. In nucleotides, the CDR3 is TGTGCTAGTGGTCCACGCGGAGGGATTGAGCAGTTCTTC.

This clonotype was detected only a few times. The V gene is TRBV28, the J gene TRBJ1-5, with 7 nucleotides matching TRBD1. The CDR3 runs 16 residues. Germline CDR1 reads MDHEN; CDR2 reads SYDVKM. With 6 bases clipped from V and 5 bases from J, the junction kept 13 bases outside the gene matches. The CDR3 DNA reads TGTGCCAGCAGAAAAAGGGGGCTAGGGAGGGATCAGCCCCAGCATTTT. Residues: CASRKRGLGRDQPQHF. Supplemented by reference TRBV28 and TRBJ1-5, the full variable domain reads DVKVTQSSRYLVKRTGEKVFLECVQDMDHENMFWYRQDPGLGLRLIYFSYDVKMKEKGDIPEGYSVSREKKERFSLILESASTNQTSMYLCASRKRGLGRDQPQHFGDGTRLSIL.